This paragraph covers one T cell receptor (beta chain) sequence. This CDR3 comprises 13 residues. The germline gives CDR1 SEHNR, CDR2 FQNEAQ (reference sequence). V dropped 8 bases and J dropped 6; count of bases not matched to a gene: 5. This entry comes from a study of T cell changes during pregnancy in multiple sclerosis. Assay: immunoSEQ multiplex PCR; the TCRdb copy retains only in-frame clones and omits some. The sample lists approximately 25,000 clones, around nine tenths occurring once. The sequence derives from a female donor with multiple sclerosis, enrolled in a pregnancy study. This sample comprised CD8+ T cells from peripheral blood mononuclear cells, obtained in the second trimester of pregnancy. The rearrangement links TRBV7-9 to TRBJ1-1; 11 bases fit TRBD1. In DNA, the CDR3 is TGTGCCAGCGGGGGACAGGGGGGGCCTGAAGCTTTCTTT. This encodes CASGGQGGPEAFF.